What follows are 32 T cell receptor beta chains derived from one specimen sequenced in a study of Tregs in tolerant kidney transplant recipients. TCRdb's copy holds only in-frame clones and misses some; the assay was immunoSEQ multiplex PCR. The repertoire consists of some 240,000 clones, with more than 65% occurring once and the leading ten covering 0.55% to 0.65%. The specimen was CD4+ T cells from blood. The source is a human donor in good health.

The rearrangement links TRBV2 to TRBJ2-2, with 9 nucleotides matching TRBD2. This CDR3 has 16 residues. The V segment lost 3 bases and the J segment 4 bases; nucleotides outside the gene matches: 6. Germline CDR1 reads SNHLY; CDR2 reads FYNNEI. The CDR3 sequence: CASSDKSGRLTGELFF. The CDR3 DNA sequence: TGTGCCAGCAGTGACAAGAGCGGGAGGCTCACCGGGGAGCTGTTTTTT.

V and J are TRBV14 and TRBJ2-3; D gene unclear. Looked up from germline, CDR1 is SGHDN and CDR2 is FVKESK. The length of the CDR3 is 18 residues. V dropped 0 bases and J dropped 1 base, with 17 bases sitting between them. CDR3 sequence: CASSQDPLKFARTDTQYF. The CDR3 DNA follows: TGTGCCAGCAGCCAAGACCCCTTAAAGTTTGCGCGCACAGATACGCAGTATTTT.

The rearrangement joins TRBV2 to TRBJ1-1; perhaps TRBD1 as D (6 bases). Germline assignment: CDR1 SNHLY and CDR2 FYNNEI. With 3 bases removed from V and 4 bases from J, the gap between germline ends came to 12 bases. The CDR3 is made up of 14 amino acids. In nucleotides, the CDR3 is TGTGCCAGCAGTGAGCGGGGGCCCGGCACTGAAGCTTTCTTT. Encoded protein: CASSERGPGTEAFF.

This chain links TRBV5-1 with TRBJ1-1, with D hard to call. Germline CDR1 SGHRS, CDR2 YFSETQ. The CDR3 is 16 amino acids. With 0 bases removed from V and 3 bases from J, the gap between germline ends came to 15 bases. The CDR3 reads CASSLGPIEGDTEAFF. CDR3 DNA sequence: TGCGCCAGCAGCTTGGGCCCAATTGAGGGCGACACTGAAGCTTTCTTT.

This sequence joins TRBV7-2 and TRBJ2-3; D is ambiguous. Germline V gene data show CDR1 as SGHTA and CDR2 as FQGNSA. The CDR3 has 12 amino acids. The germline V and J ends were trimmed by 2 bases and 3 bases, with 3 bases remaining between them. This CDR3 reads CASSLLTDTQYF. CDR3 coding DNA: TGTGCCAGCAGCTTATTGACAGATACGCAGTATTTT.

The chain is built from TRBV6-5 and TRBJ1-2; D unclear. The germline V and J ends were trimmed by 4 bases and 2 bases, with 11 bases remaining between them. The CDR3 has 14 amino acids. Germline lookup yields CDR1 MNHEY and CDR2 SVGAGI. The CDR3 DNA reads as TGTGCCAGCAGTTCCGCGGGCCAAAACTATGGCTACACCTTC. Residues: CASSSAGQNYGYTF.

The CDR3 DNA is TGTGCCAGCAGCTTAACCCCCGGACAGGGAAGGGAGACCCAGTACTTC. It specifies CASSLTPGQGRETQYF. This chain uses TRBV13 with TRBJ2-5; TRBD1 matches 8 bases. Per germline, CDR1 PRHDT and CDR2 FYEKMQ (reference sequence). This CDR3 contains 16 residues. The junction had 10 bases not matched to a gene; V was cut back by 2 bases and J by 5 bases.

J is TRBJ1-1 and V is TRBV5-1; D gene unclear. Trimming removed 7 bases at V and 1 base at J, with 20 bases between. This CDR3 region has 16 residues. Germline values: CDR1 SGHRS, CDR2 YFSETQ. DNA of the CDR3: TGCGCCAGCGTCGCGGGTGTTCTATCGCAGAACACTGAAGCTTTCTTT. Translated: CASVAGVLSQNTEAFF.

The CDR3 loop reads CASSPQGASQPQHF. CDR3 coding DNA: TGTGCCAGCTCACCTCAGGGGGCGAGTCAGCCCCAGCATTTT. The V and J genes are TRBV18 and TRBJ1-5; TRBD1 agrees at 8 bases. CDR1 is KGHSH, CDR2 LQKENI, per germline. This CDR3 contains 14 residues. The V and J ends lost 3 bases and 6 bases, in that order; junction bases with no gene match: 4.

In DNA, the CDR3 is TGCGCCAGCAGCTTCGGGGGGACAGGGGCGGCAGATACGCAGTATTTT. Translating it yields CASSFGGTGAADTQYF. The chain carries TRBV5-1 and TRBJ2-3, with 10 bases lining up with TRBD1. Looked up from germline, CDR1 is SGHRS and CDR2 is YFSETQ. With V trimmed by 2 bases and J by 4 bases, 7 bases remained unmatched. The CDR3 runs to 16 residues.

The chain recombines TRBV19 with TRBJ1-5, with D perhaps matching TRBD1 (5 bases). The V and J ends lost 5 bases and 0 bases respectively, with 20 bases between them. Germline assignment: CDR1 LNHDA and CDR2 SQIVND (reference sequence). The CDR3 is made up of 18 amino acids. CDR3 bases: TGTGCCAGTAGTTTAATCAGGGCCGCCATAAATAGCAATCAGCCCCAGCATTTT. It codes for CASSLIRAAINSNQPQHF.

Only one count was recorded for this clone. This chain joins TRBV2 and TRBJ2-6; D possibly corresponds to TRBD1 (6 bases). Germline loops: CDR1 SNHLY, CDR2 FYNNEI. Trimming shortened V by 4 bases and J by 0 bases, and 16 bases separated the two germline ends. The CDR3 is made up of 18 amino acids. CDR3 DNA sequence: TGTGCCAGCAGTGTAGTCGCAGGGGTAAGCTCTGGGGCCAACGTCCTGACTTTC. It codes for CASSVVAGVSSGANVLTF.

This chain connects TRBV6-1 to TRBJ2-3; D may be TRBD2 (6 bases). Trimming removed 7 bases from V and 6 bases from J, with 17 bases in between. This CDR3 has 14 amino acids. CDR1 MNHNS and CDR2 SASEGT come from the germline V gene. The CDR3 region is CASNREMASDTQYF. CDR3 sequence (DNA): TGTGCCAGCAACCGGGAGATGGCTTCGGATACGCAGTATTTT.

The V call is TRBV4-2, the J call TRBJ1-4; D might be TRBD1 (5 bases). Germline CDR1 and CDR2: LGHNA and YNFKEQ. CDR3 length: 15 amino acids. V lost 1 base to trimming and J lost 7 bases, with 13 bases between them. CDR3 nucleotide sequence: TGTGCCAGCAGCCAAGTGGGCCCGGGGACTGAAAAACTGTTTTTT. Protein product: CASSQVGPGTEKLFF.

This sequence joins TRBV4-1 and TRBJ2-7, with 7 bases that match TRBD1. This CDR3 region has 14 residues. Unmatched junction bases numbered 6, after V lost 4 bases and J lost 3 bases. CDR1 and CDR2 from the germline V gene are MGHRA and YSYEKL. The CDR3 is CASSPLGTVYEQYF. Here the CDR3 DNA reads TGCGCCAGCAGCCCCTTGGGGACAGTCTACGAGCAGTACTTC.

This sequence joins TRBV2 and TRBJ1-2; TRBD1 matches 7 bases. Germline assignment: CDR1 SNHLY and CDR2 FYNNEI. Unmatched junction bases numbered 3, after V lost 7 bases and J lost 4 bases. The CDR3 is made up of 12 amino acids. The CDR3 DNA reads TGTGCCAGCACGGGGGACAGCTATGGCTACACCTTC. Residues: CASTGDSYGYTF.

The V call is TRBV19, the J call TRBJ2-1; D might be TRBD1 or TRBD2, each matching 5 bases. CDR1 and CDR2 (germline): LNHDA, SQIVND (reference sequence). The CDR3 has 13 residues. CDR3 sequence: CATCGTGRNEQFF. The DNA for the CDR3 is TGTGCAACTTGTGGGACGGGAAGAAATGAGCAGTTCTTC.

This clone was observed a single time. The CDR3 coding sequence is TGCAGTGCTAGTGGGGAGGAAAAACTGTTTTTT. Translation gives CSASGEEKLFF. This chain joins TRBV20-1 and TRBJ1-4; no clear D gene. Germline CDR1 reads DFQATT; CDR2 reads SNEGSKA (reference sequence). The CDR3 spans 11 residues. Trimming shortened V by 3 bases and J by 8 bases, and 7 bases separated the two germline ends.

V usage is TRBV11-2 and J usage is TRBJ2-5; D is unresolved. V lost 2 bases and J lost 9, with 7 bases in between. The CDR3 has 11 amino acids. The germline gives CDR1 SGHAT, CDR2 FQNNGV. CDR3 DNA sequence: TGTGCCAGCAGCTTACTAGGTGCCCAGTACTTC. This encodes CASSLLGAQYF.

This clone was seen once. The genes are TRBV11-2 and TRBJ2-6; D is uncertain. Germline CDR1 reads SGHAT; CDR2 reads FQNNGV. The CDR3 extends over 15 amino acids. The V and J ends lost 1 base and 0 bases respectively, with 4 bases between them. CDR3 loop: CASSLVRSGANVLTF. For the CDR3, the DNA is TGTGCCAGCAGCTTAGTACGCTCTGGGGCCAACGTCCTGACTTTC. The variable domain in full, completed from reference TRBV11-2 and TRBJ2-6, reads EAGVAQSPRYKIIEKRQSVAFWCNPISGHATLYWYQQILGQGPKLLIQFQNNGVVDDSQLPKDRFSAERLKGVDSTLKIQPAKLEDSAVYLCASSLVRSGANVLTFGAGSRLTVL.

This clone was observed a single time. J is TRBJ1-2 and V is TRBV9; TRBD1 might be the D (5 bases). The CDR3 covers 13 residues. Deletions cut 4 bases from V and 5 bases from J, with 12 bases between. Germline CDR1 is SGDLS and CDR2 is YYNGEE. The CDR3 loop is CASSPTGGYGYTF. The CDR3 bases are TGTGCCAGCAGCCCGACGGGGGGGTATGGCTACACCTTC.

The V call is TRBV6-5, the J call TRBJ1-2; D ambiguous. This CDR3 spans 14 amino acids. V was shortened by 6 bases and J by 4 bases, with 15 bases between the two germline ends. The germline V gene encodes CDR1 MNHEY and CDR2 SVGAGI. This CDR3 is CASRAETRGYGYTF. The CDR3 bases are TGTGCCAGCAGGGCAGAGACCCGAGGCTATGGCTACACCTTC.

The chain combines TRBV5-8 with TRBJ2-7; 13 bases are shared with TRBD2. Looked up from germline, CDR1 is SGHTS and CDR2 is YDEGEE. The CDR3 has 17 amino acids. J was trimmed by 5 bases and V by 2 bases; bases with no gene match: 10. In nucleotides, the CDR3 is TGTGCCAGCAGCTTTGGTCGGACTAGCGGGAGAGCCCACGAGCAGTACTTC. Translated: CASSFGRTSGRAHEQYF.

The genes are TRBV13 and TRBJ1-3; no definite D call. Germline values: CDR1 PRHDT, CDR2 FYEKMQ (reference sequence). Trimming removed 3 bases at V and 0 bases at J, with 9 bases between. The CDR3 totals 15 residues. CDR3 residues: CASSLRRYSGNTIYF. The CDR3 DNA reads TGTGCCAGCAGCTTGCGCCGATACTCTGGAAACACCATATATTTT.

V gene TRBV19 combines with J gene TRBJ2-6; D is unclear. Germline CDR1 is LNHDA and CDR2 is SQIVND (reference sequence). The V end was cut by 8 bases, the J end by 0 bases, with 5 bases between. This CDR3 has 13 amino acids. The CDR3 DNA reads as TGTGCCAGTCGGAGCTCTGGGGCCAACGTCCTGACTTTC. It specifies CASRSSGANVLTF.

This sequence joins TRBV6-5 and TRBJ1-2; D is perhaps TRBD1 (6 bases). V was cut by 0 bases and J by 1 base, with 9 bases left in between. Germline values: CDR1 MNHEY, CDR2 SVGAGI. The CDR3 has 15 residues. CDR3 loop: CASSYSIGGNYGYTF. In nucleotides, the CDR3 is TGTGCCAGCAGTTACTCGATAGGGGGTAACTATGGCTACACCTTC.

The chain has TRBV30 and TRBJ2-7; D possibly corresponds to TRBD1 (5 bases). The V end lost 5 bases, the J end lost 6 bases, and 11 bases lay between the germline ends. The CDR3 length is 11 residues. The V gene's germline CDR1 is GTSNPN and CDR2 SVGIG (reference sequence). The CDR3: CAWSQGSEQYF. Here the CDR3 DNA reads TGTGCCTGGTCGCAGGGAAGCGAGCAGTACTTC. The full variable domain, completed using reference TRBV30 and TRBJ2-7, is SQTIHQWPATLVQPVGSPLSLECTVEGTSNPNLYWYRQAAGRGLQLLFYSVGIGQISSEVPQNLSASRPQDRQFILSSKKLLLSDSGFYLCAWSQGSEQYFGPGTRLTVT.

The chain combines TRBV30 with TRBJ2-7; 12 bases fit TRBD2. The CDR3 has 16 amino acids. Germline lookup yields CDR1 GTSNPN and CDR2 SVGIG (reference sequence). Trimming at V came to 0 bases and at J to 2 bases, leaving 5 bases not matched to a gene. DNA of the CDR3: TGTGCCTGGAGTGTACTGGCTAGCGGGGGGGCCTACGAGCAGTACTTC. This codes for CAWSVLASGGAYEQYF.

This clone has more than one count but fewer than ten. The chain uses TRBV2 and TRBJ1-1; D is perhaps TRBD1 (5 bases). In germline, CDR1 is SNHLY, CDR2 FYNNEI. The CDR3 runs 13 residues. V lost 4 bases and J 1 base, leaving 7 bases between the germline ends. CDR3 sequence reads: CASSGQWNTEAFF. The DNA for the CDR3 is TGTGCCAGCAGTGGACAGTGGAACACTGAAGCTTTCTTT. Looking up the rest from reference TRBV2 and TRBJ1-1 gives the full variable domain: EPEVTQTPSHQVTQMGQEVILRCVPISNHLYFYWYRQILGQKVEFLVSFYNNEISEKSEIFDDQFSVERPDGSNFTLKIRSTKLEDSAMYFCASSGQWNTEAFFGQGTRLTVV.

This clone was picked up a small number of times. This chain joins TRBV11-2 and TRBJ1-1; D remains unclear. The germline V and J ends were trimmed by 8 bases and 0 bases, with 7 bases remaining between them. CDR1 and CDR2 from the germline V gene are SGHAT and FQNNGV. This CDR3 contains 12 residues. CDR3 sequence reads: CASGGMNTEAFF. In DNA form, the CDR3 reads TGTGCCAGCGGAGGGATGAACACTGAAGCTTTCTTT.

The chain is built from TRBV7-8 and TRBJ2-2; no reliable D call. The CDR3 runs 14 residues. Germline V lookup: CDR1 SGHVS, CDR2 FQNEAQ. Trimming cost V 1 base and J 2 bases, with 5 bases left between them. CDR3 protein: CASSLGLNTGELFF. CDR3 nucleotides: TGTGCCAGCAGCTTAGGGCTAAACACCGGGGAGCTGTTTTTT.

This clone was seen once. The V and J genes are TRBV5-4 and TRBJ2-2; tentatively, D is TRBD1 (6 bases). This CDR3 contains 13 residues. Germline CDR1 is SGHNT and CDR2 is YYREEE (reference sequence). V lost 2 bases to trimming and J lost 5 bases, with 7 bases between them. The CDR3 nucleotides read TGTGCCAGCAGCTTCGGACAGACCGGGGAGCTGTTTTTT. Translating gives CASSFGQTGELFF.